This T cell receptor (beta chain) derives from a study of blood T cell repertoires in COVID-19. Study-wide context: The samples span acute and convalescent COVID-19 from the United States, Italy and Spain. T cells, B-cell-depleted T cells, or PBMCs supplied cDNA or gDNA.

Per the study methods: Reference gene primer amplification gave nucleated cell count estimates. TCRdb's copy holds only in-frame clones and misses some; the assay was immunoSEQ multiplex PCR. The D gene and trimming were derived from the DNA, and the V and J assignments and clone size from that table. Of 200,000 or so clones listed, roughly 87% are singletons. The CDR3 length is 13 residues. The ends were cut back, 3 bases at V and 4 bases at J, with 7 bases in the middle. CDR1 SGHTA and CDR2 FQGTGA come from the germline V gene. Sequencing input: peripheral blood. The chain links TRBV7-3 to TRBJ1-5; maybe TRBD1 (5 bases). This receptor was obtained from a man aged 35-49 years with active or convalescent COVID-19. The CDR3: CASSLKGNQPQHF. CDR3 bases: TGTGCCAGCAGCTTGAAGGGGAATCAGCCCCAGCATTTT.